This TCR beta chain came from a study of vaccination effects on CD4 cells after COVID-19. As concerns this clone: The antigen is not known.

Prior to sequencing, the ViraFEST assay stimulated PBMC with viral peptide pools, which expanded the antigen-specific CD4+ T cells. Following culture for approximately ten days, CD4+ T cells were isolated. Negative nucleocapsid antibody tests before and after vaccination confirmed no previous SARS-CoV-2 infection. Wells containing two million PBMC each were cultured with approximately 10 IU/ml IL-2 and approximately 10 ug/ml peptides. Generated by immunoSEQ multiplex PCR, the TCRdb table keeps only in-frame clones and is missing some. The profile shows roughly 50,000 clones, about four fifths of them singletons. The CDR3 spans 16 residues. Looked up from germline, CDR1 is SGHRS and CDR2 is YFSETQ. V lost 3 bases and J 0 bases, leaving 13 bases between the germline ends.

The chain recombines TRBV5-1 with TRBJ1-5; D is possibly TRBD1 (6 bases). This clonotype originated in a human donor who received a COVID-19 vaccine. This specimen was CD4+ T cells from PBMCs cultured with HCoV-OC43 spike peptides, taken before COVID-19 vaccination. Described subset: HCoV-OC43 spike overlapping peptide pool stimulation. The CDR3 here is CASSWGHPYSNQPQHF. In nucleotides, the CDR3 is TGCGCCAGCAGCTGGGGACACCCCTATAGCAATCAGCCCCAGCATTTT.